The clone carrying this T cell receptor (beta chain) showed up many times. TCR beta CDR3 regions were amplified from RNA transcripts. RT-PCR was first run with HTBI primers, then multiplex PCR in a second round. TCRdb reprocessed the multiplex PCR reads via MiXCR and lists one record per CDR3 protein. The table lists approximately 410,000 distinct CDR3 sequences, approximately 15% of them singletons. Hyperthyroidism patients, aged 18 to 65, were newly diagnosed, under 2 months' duration. This entry is derived from a study of Graves' ophthalmopathy and Graves' hyperthyroidism. The clonotype was recovered from a woman between 18 and 29 years old with stable Graves' hyperthyroidism. The sequenced sample consisted of peripheral blood.

As DNA, the CDR3 is TGTGCCAGCAGCCACAGGAATAGCAATCAGCCCCAGCATTTT. It encodes CASSHRNSNQPQHF. J is TRBJ1-5 and V is TRBV28, with D maybe TRBD1 (5 bases). The CDR3 has 14 amino acids. V was shortened by 6 bases and J by 0 bases, with 9 bases between the two germline ends. CDR1 and CDR2 from the germline V gene are MDHEN and SYDVKM.